The rows below give T cell receptor beta chains drawn from one sample of a study of neoadjuvant nivolumab and ipilimumab in lung cancer. Assay used: immunoSEQ multiplex PCR; TCRdb lists only in-frame clones, some missing. The data hold under 20,000 clones, with around 87% observed a single time. The specimen comprised peripheral blood, sampled before neoadjuvant nivolumab, alone or with ipilimumab. Receptors were obtained from an adult with non-small cell lung cancer. The CDR3 runs from the conserved cysteine through the conserved F or W. A D gene is named only where the DNA matches it firmly. For some rows the clone size is stated as once, few or many, or as a class when expanded; others skip it.

J gene: TRBJ2-7; clone size: .; D gene: .; V gene: TRBV19; CDR3 DNA: TGTGCCAGTAGTATAGAAGGCAGGGGTTACGAGCAGTACTTC; CDR3 protein: CASSIEGRGYEQYF
J gene: TRBJ2-7; clone size: .; D gene: .; V gene: TRBV10-2; CDR3 DNA: TGCGCCAGCAGTGTACCCGAGTCGGAATACTACGAGCAGTACTTC; CDR3 protein: CASSVPESEYYEQYF
J gene: TRBJ2-1; clone size: .; D gene: TRBD1; V gene: TRBV6-5; CDR3 DNA: TGTGCCAGCAGTTTCCGACAGGGGCATAATGAGCAGTTCTTC; CDR3 protein: CASSFRQGHNEQFF
J gene: TRBJ2-1; clone size: .; D gene: TRBD1; V gene: TRBV7-2; CDR3 DNA: TGTGCCAGCAGCCGGGGGGACAGGGAAGGCAATGAGCAGTTCTTC; CDR3 protein: CASSRGDREGNEQFF
J gene: TRBJ1-1; clone size: .; D gene: .; V gene: TRBV29-1; CDR3 DNA: TGCAGCGCCCTATTAGGGAGGAACACTGAAGCTTTCTTT; CDR3 protein: CSALLGRNTEAFF
J gene: TRBJ2-7; clone size: .; D gene: TRBD1; V gene: TRBV7-2; CDR3 DNA: TGTGCCAGCAGCTCGAACAGGGGCTACGAGCAGTACTTC; CDR3 protein: CASSSNRGYEQYF
J gene: TRBJ2-7; clone size: .; D gene: TRBD2; V gene: TRBV14; CDR3 DNA: TGTGCCAGCAGCCAAGGTGGTAGCGGGACTCGGAACGAGCAGTACTTC; CDR3 protein: CASSQGGSGTRNEQYF
J gene: TRBJ2-3; clone size: .; D gene: TRBD2; V gene: TRBV29-1; CDR3 DNA: TGCAGCGTTGAAGGGGGAGGGAGAGGCACAGATACGCAGTATTTT; CDR3 protein: CSVEGGGRGTDTQYF
J gene: TRBJ2-7; clone size: .; D gene: .; V gene: TRBV6-1; CDR3 DNA: TGTGCCAGCAGTGGCGGGGGCCCCCTCTCCTACGAGCAGTACTTC; CDR3 protein: CASSGGGPLSYEQYF
J gene: TRBJ2-1; clone size: .; D gene: .; V gene: TRBV13; CDR3 DNA: TGTGCCAGCAGCCCCTACGGCTCCTACAATGAGCAGTTCTTC; CDR3 protein: CASSPYGSYNEQFF
J gene: TRBJ2-7; clone size: .; D gene: TRBD1; V gene: TRBV5-1; CDR3 DNA: TGCGCCAGCAGCTCCTCGGACAGGATCTACGAGCAGTACTTC; CDR3 protein: CASSSSDRIYEQYF
J gene: TRBJ2-7; clone size: .; D gene: TRBD1; V gene: TRBV5-1; CDR3 DNA: TGCGCCAGCAGCGGGACAGGCACAACCAAAACCTACGAGCAGTACTTC; CDR3 protein: CASSGTGTTKTYEQYF
J gene: TRBJ1-2; clone size: .; D gene: .; V gene: TRBV9; CDR3 DNA: TGTGCCAGCAGCGTAGAACAGAACTATGGCTACACCTTC; CDR3 protein: CASSVEQNYGYTF
J gene: TRBJ2-7; clone size: .; D gene: TRBD2; V gene: TRBV10-3; CDR3 DNA: TGTGCCATCAGTGAAACTAGCGGGAGCGACGAGCAGTACTTC; CDR3 protein: CAISETSGSDEQYF
J gene: TRBJ2-5; clone size: .; D gene: .; V gene: TRBV5-1; CDR3 DNA: TGCGCCAGCAGACCAGGGTTACCGGTGGAGACCCAGTACTTC; CDR3 protein: CASRPGLPVETQYF
J gene: TRBJ1-1; clone size: .; D gene: .; V gene: TRBV7-9; CDR3 DNA: TGTGCCAGCAGCCTAGAGGGAATAGGGAACACTGAAGCTTTCTTT; CDR3 protein: CASSLEGIGNTEAFF
J gene: TRBJ2-2; clone size: .; D gene: .; V gene: TRBV18; CDR3 DNA: TGTGCCAGCTCCCCGGACTCCAACGCGAACACCGGGGAGCTGTTTTTT; CDR3 protein: CASSPDSNANTGELFF
J gene: TRBJ2-1; clone size: .; D gene: TRBD2; V gene: TRBV7-3; CDR3 DNA: TGTGCCAGCAGCTTGAGCGGGAGCGAGGCTTACAATGAGCAGTTCTTC; CDR3 protein: CASSLSGSEAYNEQFF
J gene: TRBJ2-3; clone size: .; D gene: TRBD2; V gene: TRBV14; CDR3 DNA: TGTGCCAGCAGCCAAGCCCGGACTAGCGGATACACAGATACGCAGTATTTT; CDR3 protein: CASSQARTSGYTDTQYF
J gene: TRBJ1-1; clone size: .; D gene: .; V gene: TRBV7-2; CDR3 DNA: TGTGCCAGCAGCCCCCGGGGGACTGAAGCTTTCTTT; CDR3 protein: CASSPRGTEAFF
J gene: TRBJ2-1; clone size: .; D gene: .; V gene: TRBV7-9; CDR3 DNA: TGTGCCAGCAGCCCCCCCCGTTTAAATGAGCAGTTCTTC; CDR3 protein: CASSPPRLNEQFF
J gene: TRBJ1-1; clone size: few; D gene: .; V gene: TRBV27; CDR3 DNA: TGTGCCAGCAGCCACTGGAAGGGAGAAGCTTTCTTT; CDR3 protein: CASSHWKGEAFF
J gene: TRBJ1-2; clone size: once; D gene: .; V gene: TRBV10-3; CDR3 DNA: TGTGCCATCAGTGCGCAGGACCGGTTGGGCTACACCTTC; CDR3 protein: CAISAQDRLGYTF
J gene: TRBJ2-5; clone size: .; D gene: TRBD2; V gene: TRBV7-6; CDR3 DNA: TGTGCCAGCAGCTCGGATGGACTAGCGGGAGTGGAGACCCAGTACTTC; CDR3 protein: CASSSDGLAGVETQYF
J gene: TRBJ2-7; clone size: once; D gene: .; V gene: TRBV4-2; CDR3 DNA: TGTGCCAGCAGCCAAGAATTCGTCGGTTACGAGCAGTACTTC; CDR3 protein: CASSQEFVGYEQYF
J gene: TRBJ2-7; clone size: .; D gene: .; V gene: TRBV18; CDR3 DNA: TGTGCCAGCTCCACACCCAGGGTCCACGAGCAGTACTTC; CDR3 protein: CASSTPRVHEQYF
J gene: TRBJ2-7; clone size: .; D gene: TRBD2; V gene: TRBV4-2; CDR3 DNA: TGTGCCAGCAGCCAAGGCACTAGCGGGAGTTGGTACGAGCAGTACTTC; CDR3 protein: CASSQGTSGSWYEQYF
J gene: TRBJ1-1; clone size: .; D gene: .; V gene: TRBV29-1; CDR3 DNA: TGCAGCGTCTCGACTCAGGGGAACACTGAAGCTTTCTTT; CDR3 protein: CSVSTQGNTEAFF